The 12 T cell receptor beta chains reported below all come from one sample, sequenced in a study of T cells after yellow fever vaccination. MiXCR was run by TCRdb on the 5' RACE reads, yielding one entry per CDR3 protein. Of about 580,000 distinct CDR3 sequences in the sample, about 17% are singletons; the top ten hold roughly 17%. This material consisted of PBMCs, taken 4 to 5 days after the first yellow fever vaccination. All receptors derive from a man between 18 and 35 years old who received the YFV17D yellow fever vaccine.

This clonotype was observed a handful of times. This rearrangement joins TRBV29-1 to TRBJ1-4; D may be TRBD1 (5 bases). The V and J ends lost 6 bases and 7 bases respectively, with 15 bases between them. The CDR3 length is 13 residues. Germline V lookup: CDR1 SQVTM, CDR2 ANQGSEA. DNA for the CDR3: TGCAGCGTGGGGACTATTTCTGGTGAAAAACTGTTTTTT. Translation: CSVGTISGEKLFF.

This sequence joins TRBV29-1 and TRBJ2-3; 10 bases fit TRBD1. Germline lookup yields CDR1 SQVTM and CDR2 ANQGSEA. The CDR3 has 16 amino acids. V was clipped by 0 bases and J by 6 bases; unmatched bases: 9. The CDR3 DNA reads TGCAGCGTTGAAGATTCTCGACAGGGGGCTGGGGATACGCAGTATTTT. It specifies CSVEDSRQGAGDTQYF.

In this sample, this clonotype turned up a few times. The genes are TRBV9 and TRBJ2-2, with D uncertain. Germline V gene lookup returns CDR1 SGDLS and CDR2 YYNGEE. V dropped 4 bases and J dropped 9 bases, with 10 bases sitting between them. The CDR3 totals 12 residues. CDR3 DNA: TGTGCCAGCAGCTCAGGTGGTTGGGAGCTGTTTTTT. As protein: CASSSGGWELFF.

The chain couples TRBV21-1 to TRBJ2-3; TRBD2 is the table's D call and was not checked against the DNA. TRBV21-1 is reported as a pseudogene. The CDR3 spans 16 residues. The CDR3 bases are TGTGCCAGCACCCGATGTTGGGACTGTTGCACAGATACGCAGTATTTT. Translating it yields CASTRCWDCCTDTQYF.

In its sample, this clonotype was seen a few times. The chain has TRBV6-1 and TRBJ2-3, with unresolved D. The CDR3 is 13 residues long. V gave up 6 bases and J gave up 0 bases, with 7 bases separating them. Germline V lookup: CDR1 MNHNS, CDR2 SASEGT. The CDR3 DNA reads as TGTGCCAGCAGAGCTACTAGCACAGATACGCAGTATTTT. It encodes CASRATSTDTQYF.

This rearrangement joins TRBV4-1 to TRBJ1-5; D gene ambiguous. CDR1 is MGHRA and CDR2 is YSYEKL in the germline V gene. The CDR3 is 13 amino acids. V was trimmed by 5 bases and J by 5 bases, leaving 10 bases between them. The CDR3 nucleotides are TGCGCCAGCAGCTGGGGAATGGATCAGCCCCAGCATTTT. This encodes CASSWGMDQPQHF.

CDR3 in amino acids: CASSPGQQLSSYEQYF. The CDR3 DNA reads TGTGCCAGCAGCCCGGGACAGCAGCTTAGCTCCTACGAGCAGTACTTC. This chain joins TRBV7-9 and TRBJ2-7; TRBD1 matches 7 bases. Germline CDR1 is SEHNR and CDR2 is FQNEAQ (reference sequence). The CDR3 spans 16 residues. The ends lost 5 bases at V and 0 bases at J; junction bases unmatched: 10.

This chain connects TRBV19 to TRBJ2-5; 8 bases fit TRBD2. Germline values: CDR1 LNHDA, CDR2 SQIVND (reference sequence). The CDR3 has 13 residues. J was trimmed by 5 bases and V by 6 bases; bases with no gene match: 5. The CDR3, as DNA: TGTGCCAGTAGCACAGCGGGGGTGGAGACCCAGTACTTC. This sequence encodes CASSTAGVETQYF.

The V gene is TRBV7-2, the J gene TRBJ2-5, with D possibly being TRBD1 (5 bases). The CDR3 extends over 14 amino acids. CDR1 SGHTA and CDR2 FQGNSA come from the germline V gene. V lost 7 bases and J lost 1, with 13 bases in between. The CDR3 is CASNLWGVQETQYF. The CDR3 bases are TGTGCCAGCAACCTATGGGGCGTCCAAGAGACCCAGTACTTC.

This clonotype was observed at least ten times. The V and J genes are TRBV7-9 and TRBJ2-7; no reliable D call. The germline V and J ends were trimmed by 2 bases and 3 bases, with 17 bases remaining between them. Germline CDR1 and CDR2: SEHNR and FQNEAQ (reference sequence). This CDR3 contains 16 residues. The CDR3 DNA is TGTGCCAGCAGCTTAATCCGGGCCAGAGGCGACTACGAGCAGTACTTC. This encodes CASSLIRARGDYEQYF.

This clonotype was seen a single time. The chain joins TRBV5-1 to TRBJ1-4; D not certain. V lost 0 bases and J 8 bases, leaving 14 bases between the germline ends. Per germline, CDR1 SGHRS and CDR2 YFSETQ. The CDR3 totals 15 residues. The DNA for the CDR3 is TGCGCCAGCAGCTTGGCCTTTTTCGGGGTGGAAAAACTGTTTTTT. This translates into CASSLAFFGVEKLFF.

This chain connects TRBV4-1 to TRBJ2-2; 10 nucleotides agree with TRBD1. Germline-derived CDR1 and CDR2 are MGHRA and YSYEKL. V lost 4 bases to trimming and J lost 4 bases; unmatched junction nucleotides: 3. The CDR3 totals 15 residues. In DNA form, the CDR3 reads TGCGCCAGCAGCCCGGGACAGGGGCCCACCGGGGAGCTGTTTTTT. As protein: CASSPGQGPTGELFF.